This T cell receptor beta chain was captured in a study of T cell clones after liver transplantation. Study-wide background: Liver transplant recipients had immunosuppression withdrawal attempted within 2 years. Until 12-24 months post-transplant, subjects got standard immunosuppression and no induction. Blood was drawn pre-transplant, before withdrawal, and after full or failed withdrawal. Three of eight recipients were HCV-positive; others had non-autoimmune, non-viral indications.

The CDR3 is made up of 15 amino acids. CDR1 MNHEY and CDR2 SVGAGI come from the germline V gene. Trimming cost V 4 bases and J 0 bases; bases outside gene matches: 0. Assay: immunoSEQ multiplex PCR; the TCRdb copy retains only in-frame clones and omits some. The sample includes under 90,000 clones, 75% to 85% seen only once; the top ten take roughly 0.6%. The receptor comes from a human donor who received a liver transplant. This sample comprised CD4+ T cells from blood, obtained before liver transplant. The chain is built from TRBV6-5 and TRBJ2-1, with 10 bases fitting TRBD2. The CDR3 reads CASSWTSGSYNEQFF. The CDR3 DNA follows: TGTGCCAGCAGTTGGACTAGCGGCTCCTACAATGAGCAGTTCTTC.